This TCR beta chain was identified in a study of shared T cell receptors in the human thymus. TCRdb's copy holds only in-frame clones and misses some; the assay was immunoSEQ multiplex PCR. The data show more than 550,000 clones, 70% to 90% seen once. Germline V lookup: CDR1 MGHRA, CDR2 YSYEKL. Losses at the gene ends were 3 bases for V and 0 bases for J; bases not matched to a gene: 8. The CDR3 is 17 residues long. The data also belong to a second study, concerning human thymus T cells. That work contributes: Thymic and blood repertoires showed apparently biased V and J gene usage.

The sample comprised thymocytes. This chain connects TRBV4-1 to TRBJ2-3, with 8 bases aligning to TRBD2. This TCR was recovered from a girl younger than two with a congenital heart defect. This chain's CDR3 is CASSQSLLAASTDTQYF. The CDR3 DNA is TGCGCCAGCAGCCAGTCCTTACTAGCGGCTAGCACAGATACGCAGTATTTT.